The T cell receptor (beta chain) under discussion was sequenced for a study of CD8+ T cells in alopecia areata. The authors extracted RNA and reverse transcribed it into cDNA as the sequencing template. The repertoire was sequenced with immunoSEQ multiplex PCR; TCRdb's copy has only in-frame clones and lacks some. The sample lists about 110,000 clones, 55% to 75% occurring once. The CDR3 extends over 15 amino acids. V was pared by 6 bases and J by 9 bases, with 20 bases between. The germline V gene encodes CDR1 SGHAT and CDR2 FQNNGV. The sample comprised CD8+ T cells sorted from blood. V is TRBV11-2 and J is TRBJ2-2, with D perhaps matching TRBD1 or TRBD2 (6 bases each). This sequence was found in a human donor in good health. CDR3 in amino acids: CASSAGQGGMRELFF. The CDR3, as DNA: TGTGCCAGCAGTGCGGGACAAGGGGGAATGAGGGAGCTGTTTTTT.